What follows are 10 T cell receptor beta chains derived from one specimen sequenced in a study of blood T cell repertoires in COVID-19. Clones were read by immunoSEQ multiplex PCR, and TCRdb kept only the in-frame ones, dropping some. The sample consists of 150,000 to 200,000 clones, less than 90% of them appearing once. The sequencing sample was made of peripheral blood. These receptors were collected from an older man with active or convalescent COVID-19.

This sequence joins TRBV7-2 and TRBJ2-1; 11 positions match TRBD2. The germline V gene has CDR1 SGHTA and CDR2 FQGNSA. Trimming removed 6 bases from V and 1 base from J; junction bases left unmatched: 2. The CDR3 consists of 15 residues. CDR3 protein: CASRRTSGSYNEQFF. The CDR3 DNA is TGTGCCAGCAGAAGGACTAGCGGGTCCTACAATGAGCAGTTCTTC.

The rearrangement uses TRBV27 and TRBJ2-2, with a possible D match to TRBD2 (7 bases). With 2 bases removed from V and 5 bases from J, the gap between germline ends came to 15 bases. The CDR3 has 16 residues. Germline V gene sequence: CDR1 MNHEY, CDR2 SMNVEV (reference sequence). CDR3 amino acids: CASSLIAGARTGELFF. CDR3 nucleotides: TGTGCCAGCAGTTTAATCGCGGGGGCGAGGACCGGGGAGCTGTTTTTT.

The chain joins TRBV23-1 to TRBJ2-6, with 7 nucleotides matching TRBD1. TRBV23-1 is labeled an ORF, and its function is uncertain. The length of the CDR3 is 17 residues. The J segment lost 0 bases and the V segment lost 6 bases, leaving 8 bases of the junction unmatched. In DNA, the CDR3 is TGCGCCAGCAGCGACAGGGTAGGTCCCTCTGGGGCCAACGTCCTGACTTTC. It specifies CASSDRVGPSGANVLTF.

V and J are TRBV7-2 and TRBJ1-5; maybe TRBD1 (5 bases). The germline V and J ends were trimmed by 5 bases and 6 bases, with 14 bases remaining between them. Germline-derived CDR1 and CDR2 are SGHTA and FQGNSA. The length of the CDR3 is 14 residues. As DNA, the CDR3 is TGTGCCAGCAGCCCGACCAGGGTTGGTCAGCCCCAGCATTTT. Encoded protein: CASSPTRVGQPQHF.

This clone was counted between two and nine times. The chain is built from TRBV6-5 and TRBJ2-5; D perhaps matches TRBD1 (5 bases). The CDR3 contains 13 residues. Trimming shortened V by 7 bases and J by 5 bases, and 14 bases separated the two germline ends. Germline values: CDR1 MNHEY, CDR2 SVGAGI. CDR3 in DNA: TGTGCCAGCATGTTTAGGGGTCGGGAGACCCAGTACTTC. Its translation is CASMFRGRETQYF.

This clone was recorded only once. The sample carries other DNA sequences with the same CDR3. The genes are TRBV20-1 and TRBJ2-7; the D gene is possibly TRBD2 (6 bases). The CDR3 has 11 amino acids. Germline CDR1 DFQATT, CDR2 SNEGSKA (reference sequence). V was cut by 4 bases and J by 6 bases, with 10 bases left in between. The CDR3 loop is CSATGGGEQYF. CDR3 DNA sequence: TGCAGTGCTACCGGGGGTGGCGAGCAGTACTTC.

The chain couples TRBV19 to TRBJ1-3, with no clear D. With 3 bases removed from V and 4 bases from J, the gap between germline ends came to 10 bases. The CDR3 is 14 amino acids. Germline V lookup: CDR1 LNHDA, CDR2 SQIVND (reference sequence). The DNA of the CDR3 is TGTGCCAGTAGTATGGCGGGGATCGGAAACACCATATATTTT. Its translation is CASSMAGIGNTIYF. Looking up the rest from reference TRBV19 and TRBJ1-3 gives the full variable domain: DGGITQSPKYLFRKEGQNVTLSCEQNLNHDAMYWYRQDPGQGLRLIYYSQIVNDFQKGDIAEGYSVSREKKESFPLTVTSAQKNPTAFYLCASSMAGIGNTIYFGEGSWLTVV.

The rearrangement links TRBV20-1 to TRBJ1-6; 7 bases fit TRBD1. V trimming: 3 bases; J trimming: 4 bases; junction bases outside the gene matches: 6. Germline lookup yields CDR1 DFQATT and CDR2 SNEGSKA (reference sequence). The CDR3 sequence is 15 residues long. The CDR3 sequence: CSASPRGVYNSPLHF. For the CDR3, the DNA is TGCAGTGCTAGTCCCAGGGGGGTTTATAATTCACCCCTCCACTTT.

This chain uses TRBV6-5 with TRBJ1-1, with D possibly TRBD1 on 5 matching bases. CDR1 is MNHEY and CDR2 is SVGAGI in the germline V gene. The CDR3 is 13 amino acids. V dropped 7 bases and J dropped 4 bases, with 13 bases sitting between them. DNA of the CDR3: TGTGCCAGCACCACCTCGACAGCCACTGAAGCTTTCTTT. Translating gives CASTTSTATEAFF.

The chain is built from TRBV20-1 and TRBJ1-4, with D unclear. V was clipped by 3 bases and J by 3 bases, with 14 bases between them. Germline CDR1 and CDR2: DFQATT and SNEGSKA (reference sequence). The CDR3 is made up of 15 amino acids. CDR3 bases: TGCAGTGCTAGTCCAGGCGGGGTAGCTAATGAAAAACTGTTTTTT. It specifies CSASPGGVANEKLFF.